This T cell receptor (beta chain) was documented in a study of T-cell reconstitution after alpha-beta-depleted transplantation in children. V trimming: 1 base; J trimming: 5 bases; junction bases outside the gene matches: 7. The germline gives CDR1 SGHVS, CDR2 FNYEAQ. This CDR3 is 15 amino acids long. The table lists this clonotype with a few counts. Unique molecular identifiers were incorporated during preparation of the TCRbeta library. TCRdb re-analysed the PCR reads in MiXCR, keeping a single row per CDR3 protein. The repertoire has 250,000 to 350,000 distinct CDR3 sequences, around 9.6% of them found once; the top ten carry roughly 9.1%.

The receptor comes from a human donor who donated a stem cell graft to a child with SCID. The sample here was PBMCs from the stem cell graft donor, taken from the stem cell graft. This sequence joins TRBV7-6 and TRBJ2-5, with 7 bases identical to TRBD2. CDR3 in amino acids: CASSLGSIGGETQYF. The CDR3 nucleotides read TGTGCCAGCAGCTTAGGGTCGATCGGGGGGGAGACCCAGTACTTC.